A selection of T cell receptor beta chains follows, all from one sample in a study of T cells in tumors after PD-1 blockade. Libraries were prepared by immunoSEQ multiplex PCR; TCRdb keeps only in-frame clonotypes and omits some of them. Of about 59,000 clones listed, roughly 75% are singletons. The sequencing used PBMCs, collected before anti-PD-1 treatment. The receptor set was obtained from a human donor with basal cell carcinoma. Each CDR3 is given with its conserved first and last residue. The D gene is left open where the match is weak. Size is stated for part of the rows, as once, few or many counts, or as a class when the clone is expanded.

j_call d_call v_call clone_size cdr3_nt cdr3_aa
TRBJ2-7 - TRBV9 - TGTGCCAGCAGCGTCGGACTCGATCCCCTCTACGAGCAGTACTTC CASSVGLDPLYEQYF
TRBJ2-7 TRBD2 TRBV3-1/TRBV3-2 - TGTGCCAGCAGCCAAGGGAGCGGGGGGGCTGGGGAGCAGTACTTC CASSQGSGGAGEQYF
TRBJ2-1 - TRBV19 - TGTGCCAGTAGTATAAGGTCAGCGATTGAGCAGTTCTTC CASSIRSAIEQFF
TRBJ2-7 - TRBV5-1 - TGCGCCAGCAGCTTGGGTCCTACCTCCTACGAGCAGTACTTC CASSLGPTSYEQYF
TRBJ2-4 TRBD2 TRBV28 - TGTGCCAGCAGTCCGGGACTAGCGGTCCTAGCCAAAAACATTCAGTACTTC CASSPGLAVLAKNIQYF
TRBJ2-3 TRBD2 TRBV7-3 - TGTGCCAGCAGCTTAACGGGTTCTAGCGGGGGGACAGATACGCAGTATTTT CASSLTGSSGGTDTQYF
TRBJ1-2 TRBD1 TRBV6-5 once TGTGCCAGCAGGGGAGGGACAGCCAGTGGCTACACCTTC CASRGGTASGYTF
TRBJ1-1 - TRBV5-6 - TGTGCCAGCAGCTTACAGTCAGGGACAACTGAAGCTTTCTTT CASSLQSGTTEAFF
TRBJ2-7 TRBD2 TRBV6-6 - TGTGCCAGCAGTTACGGCTCTAGCGGAACCTACGAGCAGTACTTC CASSYGSSGTYEQYF
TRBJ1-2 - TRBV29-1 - TGCAGCGTTAACGAGGGGAAGGGAAACTATGGCTACACCTTC CSVNEGKGNYGYTF
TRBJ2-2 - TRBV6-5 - TGTGCCAGCAGAAGACTAAAGGATAACACCGGGGAGCTGTTTTTT CASRRLKDNTGELFF
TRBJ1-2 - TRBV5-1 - TGCGCCAGCAGCCCAGCGACACAGGGTGGCTACACCTTC CASSPATQGGYTF
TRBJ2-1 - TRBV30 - TGTGCCTGGAGAACTTACAATGAGCAGTTCTTC CAWRTYNEQFF
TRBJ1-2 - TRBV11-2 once TGTGCCAACGGGGACTACACCTTC CANGDYTF
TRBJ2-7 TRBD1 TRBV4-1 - TGCGCCAGCAGCCAAGATATGGGACAGGGGGCTTGGGAGCAGTACTTC CASSQDMGQGAWEQYF
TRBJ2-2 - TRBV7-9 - TGTGCCGTTGACGGGGAGCTGTTTTTT CAVDGELFF
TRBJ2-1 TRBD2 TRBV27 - TGTGCCAGCAGTTTAGCTAGCGGGGGGAACAATGAGCAGTTCTTC CASSLASGGNNEQFF
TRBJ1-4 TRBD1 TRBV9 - TGTGCCAGCAGCGGCGGGACAGGGCTCAATGAAAAACTGTTTTTT CASSGGTGLNEKLFF
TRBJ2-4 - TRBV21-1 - TGTGCCAGCAGCAAAGGTTCCGGGCTAGCCAAAAACATTCAGTACTTC CASSKGSGLAKNIQYF
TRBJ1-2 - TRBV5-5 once TGTGCCAGCAGCTTCTCTCTTCTTGGCTACACCTTC CASSFSLLGYTF
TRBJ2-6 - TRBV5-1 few TGCGCCAGCAGCTTTTCTCCCCGAACTGGGGCCAACGTCCTGACTTTC CASSFSPRTGANVLTF
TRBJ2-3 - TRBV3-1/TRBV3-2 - TGTGCCAGCAGCCAAGTTGGAGGGGCGCTTCTGGAAGATACGCAGTATTTT CASSQVGGALLEDTQYF
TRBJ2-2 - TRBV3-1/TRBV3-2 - TGTGCCAGCAGCCAAGGGCCCCCTGATTTCAGGAACACCGGGGAGCTGTTTTTT CASSQGPPDFRNTGELFF
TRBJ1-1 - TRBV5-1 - TGCGCCAGCAGCTTGGTGGGGATGAACACTGAAGCTTTCTTT CASSLVGMNTEAFF
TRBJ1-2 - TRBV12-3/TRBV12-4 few TGTGCCAGCAGTTTTGCAGCCACCTATGGCTACACCTTC CASSFAATYGYTF
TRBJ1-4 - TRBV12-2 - TGTGCAAGTCGCTACAGGGGGCGAACTAATGAAAAACTGTTTTTT CASRYRGRTNEKLFF
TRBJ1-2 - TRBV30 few TGTGCCTGGAGTAGGGGTTCGGGCTCCTATGGCTACACCTTC CAWSRGSGSYGYTF
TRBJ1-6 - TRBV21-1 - TGTGCCAGCAGCAAAGCAGGGGGCGCTTATAATTCACCCCTCCACTTT CASSKAGGAYNSPLHF
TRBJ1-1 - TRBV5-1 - TGCGCCAGCAGCTTGGTAGGGGGGAACACTGAAGCTTTCTTT CASSLVGGNTEAFF
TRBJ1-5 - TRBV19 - TGTGCCAGTAGTATAACTCTGGTTAATCAGCCCCAGCATTTT CASSITLVNQPQHF
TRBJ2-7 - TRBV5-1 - TGCGCCAGCAGTAGGGACACAGCCTACGAGCAGTACTTC CASSRDTAYEQYF
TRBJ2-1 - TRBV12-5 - TGTGCTAGCGAGGACAACAAAGGGGGAGGCAGATACAATGAGCAGTTCTTC CASEDNKGGGRYNEQFF